This T cell receptor beta chain originates from a study of blood T cell repertoires in COVID-19. Study background: Acute-phase and convalescent COVID-19 samples originated in the United States, Italy and Spain. Sources were T cells, B-cell-depleted T cells, or PBMCs; the material itself was cDNA or gDNA.

Libraries were prepared by immunoSEQ multiplex PCR; TCRdb keeps only in-frame clonotypes and omits some of them. Of about 220,000 clones in the sample, 80% are singletons; the top ten hold 13%. The germline V gene has CDR1 SNHLY and CDR2 FYNNEI. The CDR3 contains 15 residues. The V gene end was trimmed by 6 bases and the J gene end by 0 bases; junction bases not matched to a gene: 3. The V and J genes are TRBV2 and TRBJ2-7; 12 nucleotides align to TRBD2. The sample was peripheral blood. This sequence was found in a human donor in a cohort sampled during active COVID-19. In DNA, the CDR3 is TGTGCCAGCAGCCGACTAGCGGGAGTCTCCTACGAGCAGTACTTC. It translates to CASSRLAGVSYEQYF.